One and the same sample provided the 3 T cell receptor beta chains below, sequenced in a study of T cell responses to AZD1222 COVID-19 vaccine. The assay was immunoSEQ multiplex PCR, and TCRdb's table has in-frame clones only and misses some. The top ten hold more than 4.5% of the sample, which has tens of thousands of clones, approximately 90% seen once. This specimen was peripheral blood, taken on day 0 of MenACWY control vaccination. These receptors were obtained from an adult in good health.

The V and J genes are TRBV30 and TRBJ2-7; no definite D call. Germline CDR1 reads GTSNPN; CDR2 reads SVGIG (reference sequence). The V end was cut by 6 bases, the J end by 2 bases, with 8 bases between. The CDR3 covers 11 residues. The CDR3 sequence: CACALTYEQYF. The CDR3 nucleotides are TGTGCCTGCGCATTGACCTACGAGCAGTACTTC. The complete variable domain, with remaining parts taken from reference TRBV30 and TRBJ2-7, reads SQTIHQWPATLVQPVGSPLSLECTVEGTSNPNLYWYRQAAGRGLQLLFYSVGIGQISSEVPQNLSASRPQDRQFILSSKKLLLSDSGFYLCACALTYEQYFGPGTRLTVT.

The V and J genes are TRBV12-3 or TRBV12-4 and TRBJ1-2; D is unresolved. The CDR3 contains 11 residues. Trimming took off 7 bases at V and 5 bases at J, with 8 bases between the two ends. In DNA, the CDR3 is TGTGCCAGCATGGCCCTTTATGGCTACACCTTC. Its translation: CASMALYGYTF.

This chain connects TRBV27 to TRBJ2-7; 7 nucleotides align to TRBD1. The length of the CDR3 is 13 residues. Germline V gene data show CDR1 as MNHEY and CDR2 as SMNVEV (reference sequence). With 5 bases clipped from V and 4 bases from J, the junction kept 5 bases outside the gene matches. The CDR3 region has the DNA TGTGCCAGCAGTCTGGACAGGAGTTACGAGCAGTACTTC. This codes for CASSLDRSYEQYF.